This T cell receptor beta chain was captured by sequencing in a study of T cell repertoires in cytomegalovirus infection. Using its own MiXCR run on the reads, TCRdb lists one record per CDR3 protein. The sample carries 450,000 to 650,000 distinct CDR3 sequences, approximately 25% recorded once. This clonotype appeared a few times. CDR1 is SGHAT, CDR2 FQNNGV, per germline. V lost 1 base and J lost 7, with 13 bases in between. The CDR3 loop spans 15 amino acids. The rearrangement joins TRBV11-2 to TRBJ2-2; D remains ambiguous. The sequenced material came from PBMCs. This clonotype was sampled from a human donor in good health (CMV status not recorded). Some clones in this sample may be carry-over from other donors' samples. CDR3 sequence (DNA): TGTGCCAGCAGCTTAGGAATACCTCTGGGCGGGGAGCTGTTTTTT. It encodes CASSLGIPLGGELFF. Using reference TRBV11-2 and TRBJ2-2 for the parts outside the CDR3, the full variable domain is EAGVAQSPRYKIIEKRQSVAFWCNPISGHATLYWYQQILGQGPKLLIQFQNNGVVDDSQLPKDRFSAERLKGVDSTLKIQPAKLEDSAVYLCASSLGIPLGGELFFGEGSRLTVL.